Sequencing of this T cell receptor beta chain was carried out in a study of human T cells and chemical hapten exposure. Across the whole study: Mostly female patients had alopecia areata, totalis or universalis.

This clonotype appeared many times. Regarding time point: patch test 3, about 24 weeks after DPC sensitization. Treatment meaning: therapeutic diphenylcyclopropenone sensitization with weekly scalp DPC. Participating donors were patients with alopecia, aged 18 to 70 years, considered appropriate candidates for DPC. Unique molecular identifiers were attached to individual cDNA molecules during library preparation. Using its own MiXCR run on the RACE reads, TCRdb lists one record per CDR3 protein. The sample has 95,000 to 150,000 distinct CDR3 sequences; around 11% are singletons. Germline CDR1 reads LNHDA; CDR2 reads SQIVND (reference sequence). V was cut by 6 bases and J by 0 bases, with 9 bases left in between. The CDR3 is made up of 13 amino acids.

The source is a woman aged 50 to 65 with alopecia areata. Some clones in this sample may be carry-over from other donors' samples. Sequences were derived from whole blood, sampled in connection with sensitization to the hapten diphenylcyclopropenone (DPC). This sequence joins TRBV19 and TRBJ2-7; D uncertain. The CDR3 loop reads CASSVTTSYEQYF. CDR3 sequence (DNA): TGTGCCAGTAGCGTGACAACCTCCTACGAGCAGTACTTC. The complete variable domain, with remaining parts taken from reference TRBV19 and TRBJ2-7, reads DGGITQSPKYLFRKEGQNVTLSCEQNLNHDAMYWYRQDPGQGLRLIYYSQIVNDFQKGDIAEGYSVSREKKESFPLTVTSAQKNPTAFYLCASSVTTSYEQYFGPGTRLTVT.